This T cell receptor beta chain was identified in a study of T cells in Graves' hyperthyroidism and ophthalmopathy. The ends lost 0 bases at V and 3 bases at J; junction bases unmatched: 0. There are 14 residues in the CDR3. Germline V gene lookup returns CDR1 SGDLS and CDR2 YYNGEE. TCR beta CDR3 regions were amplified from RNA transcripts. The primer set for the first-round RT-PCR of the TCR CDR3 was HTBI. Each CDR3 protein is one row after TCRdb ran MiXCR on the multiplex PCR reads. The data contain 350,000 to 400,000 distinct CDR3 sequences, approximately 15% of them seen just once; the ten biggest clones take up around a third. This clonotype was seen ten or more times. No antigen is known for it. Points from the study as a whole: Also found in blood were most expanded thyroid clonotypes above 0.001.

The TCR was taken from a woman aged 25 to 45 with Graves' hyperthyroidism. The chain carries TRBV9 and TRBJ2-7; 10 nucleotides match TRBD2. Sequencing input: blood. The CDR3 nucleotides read TGTGCCAGCAGCGTAGGGACTAGCGGCTACGAGCAGTACTTC. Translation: CASSVGTSGYEQYF.